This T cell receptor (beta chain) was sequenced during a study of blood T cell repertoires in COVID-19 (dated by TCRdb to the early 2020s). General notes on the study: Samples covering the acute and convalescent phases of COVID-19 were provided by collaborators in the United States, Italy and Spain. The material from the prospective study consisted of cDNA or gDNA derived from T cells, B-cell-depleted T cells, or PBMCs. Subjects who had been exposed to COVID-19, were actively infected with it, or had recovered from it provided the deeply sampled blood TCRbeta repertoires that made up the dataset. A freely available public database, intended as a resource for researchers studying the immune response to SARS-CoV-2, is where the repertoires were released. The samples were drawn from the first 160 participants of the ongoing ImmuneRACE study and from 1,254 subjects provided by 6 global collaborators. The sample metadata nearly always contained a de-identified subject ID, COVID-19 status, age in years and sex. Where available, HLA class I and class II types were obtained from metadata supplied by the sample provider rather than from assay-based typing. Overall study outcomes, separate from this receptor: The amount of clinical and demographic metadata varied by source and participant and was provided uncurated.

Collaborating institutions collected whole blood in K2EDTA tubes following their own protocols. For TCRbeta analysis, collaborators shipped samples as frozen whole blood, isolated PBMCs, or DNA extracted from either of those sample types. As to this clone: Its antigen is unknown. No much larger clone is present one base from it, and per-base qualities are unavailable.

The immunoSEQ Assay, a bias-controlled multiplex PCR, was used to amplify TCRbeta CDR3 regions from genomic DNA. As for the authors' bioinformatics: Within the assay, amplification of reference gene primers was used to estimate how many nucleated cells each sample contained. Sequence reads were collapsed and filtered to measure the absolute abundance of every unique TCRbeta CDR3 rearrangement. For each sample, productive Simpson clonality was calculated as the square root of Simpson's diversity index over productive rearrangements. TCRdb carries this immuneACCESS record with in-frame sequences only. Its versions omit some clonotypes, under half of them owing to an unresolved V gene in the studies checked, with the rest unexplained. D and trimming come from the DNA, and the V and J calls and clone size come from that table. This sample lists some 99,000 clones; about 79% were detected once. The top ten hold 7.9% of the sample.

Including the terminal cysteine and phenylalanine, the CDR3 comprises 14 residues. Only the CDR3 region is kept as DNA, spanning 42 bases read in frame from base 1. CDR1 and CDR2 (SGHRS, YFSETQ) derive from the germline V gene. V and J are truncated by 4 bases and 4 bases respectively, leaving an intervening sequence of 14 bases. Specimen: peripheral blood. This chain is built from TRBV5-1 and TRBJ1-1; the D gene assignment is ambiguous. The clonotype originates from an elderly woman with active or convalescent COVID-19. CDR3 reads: CASSPGLAGTEAFF. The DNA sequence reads TGCGCCAGCAGCCCCGGACTGGCGGGCACTGAAGCTTTCTTT.